This TCR beta chain was recorded in a study of CD8+CD57+ T cells in acquired aplastic anemia. The wider study: DNA from sorted CD4+ and CD8+ cells averaged around 3.5 ug.

The germline CDR1 and CDR2 sequences are DFQATT and SNEGSKA (reference sequence). V shed 2 bases and J 7 bases; nucleotides not matched to a gene: 5. The CDR3 has 14 residues. Genomic DNA was employed as the template in profiling TCR beta VDJ and CDR3. One entry per CDR3 protein, called by TCRdb with MiXCR from the reads. The sample records 90,000 to 120,000 distinct CDR3 sequences, around 53% being singletons. Sequencing input: sorted CD4+, CD8+, or CD8+CD57+ T cells (not recorded which) from PBMCs. V gene TRBV20-1 combines with J gene TRBJ2-1, with 10 bases fitting TRBD2. The receptor was isolated from a human donor in good health, serving as a control. In DNA, the CDR3 is TGCAGTGCTAGACTAGCGGGGGTCAGGAATGAGCAGTTCTTC. Translated: CSARLAGVRNEQFF.